This T cell receptor beta chain derives from a study of T cells after yellow fever vaccination. TCRdb independently ran MiXCR on the 5' RACE reads; one entry per CDR3 protein. Of almost 600,000 distinct CDR3 sequences listed, roughly 12% were seen once; the top ten hold about 14%. V gave up 4 bases and J gave up 8 bases; unmatched junction bases: 7. This CDR3 contains 16 residues. Germline V lookup: CDR1 SGDLS, CDR2 YYNGEE. This TCR was recovered from a man between 25 and 39 years old who received the YFV17D yellow fever vaccine. The rearrangement links TRBV9 to TRBJ2-1, with TRBD2 matching 15 bases. The source material was PBMCs, sampled on the day of the yellow fever booster vaccination. DNA of the CDR3: TGTGCCAGCAGCCCACGGACTAGCGGGAGGGCCGATGAGCAGTTCTTC. Translation gives CASSPRTSGRADEQFF.